This T cell receptor (beta chain) stems from a study of STAT5B mutations in CD4+ large granular lymphocyte leukemia. Notes on the study in general: TRBV06-family usage was enriched in top patient clones (8/27) versus controls (2/35).

The protocol was immunoSEQ multiplex PCR, while the TCRdb copy is restricted to in-frame clones and leaves out a portion. The table records 25,000 to 30,000 clones, 60% to 85% of them present only once. CDR1 is GTSNPN and CDR2 is SVGIG in the germline V gene (reference sequence). V was cut by 2 bases and J by 4 bases, with 14 bases left in between. CDR3 size: 14 residues. A note on this clone: The antigen is unknown.

The chain couples TRBV30 to TRBJ2-5; tentatively, D is TRBD2 (5 bases). This clonotype was obtained from a human donor in good health. The specimen was CD4+ T cells from blood buffy coats. Here the CDR3 reads CAWSIGSDGETQYF. The CDR3 nucleotides are TGTGCCTGGAGTATTGGTAGCGACGGAGAGACCCAGTACTTC.